Listed below are T cell receptor beta chains from one sample, sequenced in a study of beta chain features in type 1 diabetes. The data were produced by immunoSEQ multiplex PCR, yet TCRdb's version contains in-frame clones alone and is incomplete. The sample yields a few hundred thousand clones, about 10% seen once. The sequenced sample consisted of naive CD4+ T cells from blood. The receptors shown here come from a woman aged 30 to 39 in good health. Both conserved end residues are part of each CDR3. D genes are given only for firm matches. Expanded clones are given a class, and other clones once, few, many or no size at all.

size	D	V	J	CDR3	DNA
few	TRBD2	TRBV6-5	TRBJ2-5	CASSSSGSFSRETQYF	TGTGCCAGCAGTTCTAGCGGGAGTTTTTCGCGGGAGACCCAGTACTTC
.	.	TRBV5-8	TRBJ2-1	CASSLVIVRDRNEQFF	TGTGCCAGCAGCTTGGTTATAGTGCGGGATAGGAATGAGCAGTTCTTC
few	TRBD2	TRBV7-2	TRBJ2-7	CASSFPGLAGGYEQYF	TGTGCCAGCAGTTTCCCCGGACTAGCGGGAGGATACGAGCAGTACTTC
few	TRBD2	TRBV6-5	TRBJ2-7	CASRGAGAGVSEQYF	TGTGCCAGCAGGGGGGCTGGAGCGGGAGTAAGCGAGCAGTACTTC
.	.	TRBV5-6	TRBJ2-2	CASSRWEFTGELFF	TGTGCCAGCAGCCGGTGGGAGTTTACCGGGGAGCTGTTTTTT
.	.	TRBV7-3	TRBJ1-1	CASSLGGDREAFF	TGTGCCAGCAGCTTAGGGGGTGACAGGGAAGCTTTCTTT
once	TRBD2	TRBV4-2	TRBJ2-3	CASSHVGTSGSVTDTQYF	TGTGCCAGCAGCCACGTAGGGACTAGCGGGAGCGTCACAGATACGCAGTATTTT
few	.	TRBV6-1	TRBJ2-5	CASTNRVPETQYF	TGTGCCAGCACAAACAGGGTCCCAGAGACCCAGTACTTC
.	TRBD2	TRBV7-3	TRBJ2-7	CASSPGLAGTYEQYF	TGTGCCAGCAGCCCAGGACTAGCGGGGACCTACGAGCAGTACTTC
.	TRBD1	TRBV5-1	TRBJ2-4	CASSLGQGTNIQYF	TGCGCCAGCAGCTTGGGACAGGGAACAAACATTCAGTACTTC
.	TRBD1	TRBV19	TRBJ2-1	CASRNRGDEQFF	TGTGCCAGTAGAAACAGGGGTGATGAGCAGTTCTTC
few	TRBD1	TRBV18	TRBJ2-7	CASSRGQDIVYEQYF	TGTGCCAGCTCACGGGGACAGGATATTGTCTACGAGCAGTACTTC
few	.	TRBV2	TRBJ1-2	CASSEKGGTYGYTF	TGTGCCAGCAGTGAAAAGGGAGGGACCTATGGCTACACCTTC
.	TRBD2	TRBV5-4	TRBJ2-1	CASRAGLAPYNEQFF	TGTGCCAGCAGGGCGGGACTAGCCCCCTACAATGAGCAGTTCTTC
.	TRBD2	TRBV7-2	TRBJ2-1	CASSLQTGGPVEQFF	TGTGCCAGCAGCCTACAGACGGGAGGGCCTGTTGAGCAGTTCTTC
few	.	TRBV21-1	TRBJ2-7	CASSKGGTHYEQYF	TGTGCCAGCAGCAAAGGGGGGACACACTACGAGCAGTACTTC
.	TRBD2	TRBV11-3	TRBJ2-3	CASSQGTSGSTDTQYF	TGTGCCAGCAGCCAAGGGACTAGCGGGAGCACAGATACGCAGTATTTT
.	TRBD1	TRBV18	TRBJ1-1	CASSPPQGAREAFF	TGTGCCAGCTCACCACCACAGGGGGCTCGGGAAGCTTTCTTT
few	TRBD2	TRBV7-9	TRBJ2-2	CASSSPGLAGLPPTGELFF	TGTGCCAGCAGCTCTCCGGGACTAGCGGGACTCCCCCCCACCGGGGAGCTGTTTTTT
.	TRBD2	TRBV28	TRBJ2-1	CASGGTSGSYEQFF	TGTGCCAGCGGGGGGACTAGCGGTAGCTATGAGCAGTTCTTC
few	TRBD1	TRBV27	TRBJ2-1	CASSLSGTGNSYEQFF	TGTGCCAGCAGTCTCTCCGGGACAGGGAATAGTTATGAGCAGTTCTTC
few	.	TRBV19	TRBJ1-3	CASSIDTDSGNTIYF	TGTGCCAGTAGTATTGACACTGACTCTGGAAACACCATATATTTT
few	.	TRBV7-3	TRBJ2-1	CASSFGVSRYNEQFF	TGTGCCAGCAGCTTCGGTGTTTCTCGGTACAATGAGCAGTTCTTC
.	.	TRBV27	TRBJ2-5	CASSSPLQETQYF	TGTGCCAGCAGTTCTCCCTTACAAGAGACCCAGTACTTC
many	.	TRBV27	TRBJ1-2	CASSTAGVGYTF	TGTGCCAGCAGTACGGCGGGGGTCGGCTACACCTTC
few	TRBD2	TRBV5-1	TRBJ2-3	CASRGTSIPTDTQYF	TGCGCCAGCAGAGGGACTAGCATTCCCACAGATACGCAGTATTTT
few	TRBD1	TRBV4-2	TRBJ2-4	CASSHLTGTDQHIQYF	TGTGCCAGCAGCCATCTGACCGGGACAGATCAACACATTCAGTACTTC
few	.	TRBV21-1	TRBJ1-4	CASMGTVDNEKLFF	TGTGCCAGCATGGGGACAGTCGATAATGAAAAACTGTTTTTT
.	.	TRBV7-3	TRBJ2-1	CASSLKGGSSYNEQFF	TGTGCCAGCAGCTTAAAAGGCGGAAGCTCCTACAATGAGCAGTTCTTC
few	TRBD1	TRBV25-1	TRBJ2-3	CASTGGWTDTQYF	TGTGCCAGCACAGGGGGTTGGACAGATACGCAGTATTTT
.	.	TRBV4-2	TRBJ2-2	CASSQADSGNTGELFF	TGTGCCAGCAGCCAAGCGGACAGCGGGAACACCGGGGAGCTGTTTTTT
.	.	TRBV7-2	TRBJ1-5	CASSLAAGINQPQHF	TGTGCCAGCAGCTTAGCGGCAGGCATAAATCAGCCCCAGCATTTT
.	.	TRBV19	TRBJ2-1	CASTERRLNSGEQFF	TGTGCCAGTACGGAACGCAGACTCAATTCGGGAGAGCAGTTCTTC
.	.	TRBV6-5	TRBJ2-7	CASRLPGGNSYEQYF	TGTGCCAGCAGACTCCCCGGCGGGAACTCCTACGAGCAGTACTTC
.	.	TRBV6-5	TRBJ1-2	CASSYSPGSDYGYTF	TGTGCCAGCAGTTACTCGCCAGGCTCAGACTATGGCTACACCTTC
.	TRBD1	TRBV19	TRBJ2-2	CASSIATGFTGELFF	TGTGCCAGTAGTATAGCGACAGGGTTCACCGGGGAGCTGTTTTTT
.	TRBD2	TRBV5-1	TRBJ2-7	CASSRIAGNSYEQYF	TGCGCCAGCAGCAGGATAGCGGGAAACTCCTACGAGCAGTACTTC
few	.	TRBV7-2	TRBJ2-1	CASSNRRDEQFF	TGTGCCAGCTCCAATCGGAGGGATGAGCAGTTCTTC
.	.	TRBV19	TRBJ2-7	CASSIDPGNGEQYF	TGTGCCAGTAGTATAGATCCCGGGAACGGAGAGCAGTACTTC
few	.	TRBV10-3	TRBJ1-1	CAITGGMNTEAFF	TGTGCCATCACCGGGGGGATGAACACTGAAGCTTTCTTT
.	.	TRBV18	TRBJ2-7	CASSPLPEYEQYF	TGTGCCAGCTCACCACTCCCGGAGTACGAGCAGTACTTC
few	.	TRBV5-1	TRBJ1-1	CASSLGRVNTEAFF	TGCGCCAGCAGCCTGGGACGGGTGAACACTGAAGCTTTCTTT
few	.	TRBV27	TRBJ2-3	CASSSLTIGHTDTQYF	TGTGCCAGCAGTTCATTGACTATAGGCCACACAGATACGCAGTATTTT
.	.	TRBV2	TRBJ1-5	CASSVRGQPQHF	TGTGCCAGCAGTGTCCGGGGTCAGCCCCAGCATTTT
.	.	TRBV18	TRBJ1-1	CASSPDSMNTEAFF	TGTGCCAGCTCACCGGACAGCATGAACACTGAAGCTTTCTTT
few	.	TRBV2	TRBJ2-3	CASTTEEPSTDTQYF	TGTGCCAGCACTACCGAGGAACCTAGCACAGATACGCAGTATTTT
few	TRBD2	TRBV9	TRBJ2-1	CASSPQRGIAGVYNEQFF	TGTGCCAGCAGCCCCCAACGGGGTATTGCGGGAGTCTACAATGAGCAGTTCTTC
many	.	TRBV11-2	TRBJ2-5	CASSFAGEETQYF	TGTGCCAGCAGCTTTGCAGGGGAAGAGACCCAGTACTTC
few	.	TRBV7-6	TRBJ2-7	CASSTITRSEQYF	TGTGCCAGCAGCACGATTACTAGGAGCGAGCAGTACTTC
.	.	TRBV30	TRBJ2-7	CAWSWASEPSEQYF	TGTGCCTGGAGTTGGGCTAGCGAGCCCTCCGAGCAGTACTTC
.	TRBD2	TRBV7-2	TRBJ2-7	CASRLRTSGSYEQYF	TGTGCCAGCAGATTGCGGACTAGCGGCTCCTACGAGCAGTACTTC
few	TRBD2	TRBV4-2	TRBJ2-1	CASTLEGGRAYNEQFF	TGTGCCAGCACCCTCGAGGGCGGGAGGGCCTACAATGAGCAGTTCTTC
.	.	TRBV4-2	TRBJ2-1	CASSQDRVDNEQFF	TGTGCCAGCAGCCAAGACAGGGTCGACAATGAGCAGTTCTTC
.	TRBD2	TRBV5-1	TRBJ2-3	CASSLAGTRVDTQYF	TGCGCCAGCAGCTTGGCCGGGACTAGGGTGGATACGCAGTATTTT
few	.	TRBV4-2	TRBJ2-2	CASSQQNRVGTGELFF	TGTGCCAGCAGCCAACAGAACAGGGTTGGCACCGGGGAGCTGTTTTTT
few	.	TRBV29-1	TRBJ1-2	CSVSPGTYGYTF	TGCAGCGTCTCCCCAGGAACCTATGGCTACACCTTC
few	TRBD1	TRBV7-2	TRBJ2-1	CASSPPGGSGNEQFF	TGTGCCAGCAGCCCGCCAGGGGGATCGGGGAATGAGCAGTTCTTC
.	TRBD1	TRBV9	TRBJ1-2	CASSTGQGDYGYTF	TGTGCCAGCAGCACCGGACAGGGCGATTATGGCTACACCTTC